These T cell receptor beta chains were read from a single sample in a study of T cell responses to AZD1222 COVID-19 vaccine. The data were produced by immunoSEQ multiplex PCR, yet TCRdb's version contains in-frame clones alone and is incomplete. Among 100,000 to 120,000 clones listed, about 94% were seen once. Sample: peripheral blood, taken 28 days after the second AZD1222 dose. The receptors were gathered from an adult who received the AZD1222 COVID-19 vaccine. CDR3s include the opening cysteine and the closing phenylalanine or tryptophan. Each record gives: V gene, D gene, J gene, clone size, CDR3 DNA, CDR3 protein. A D gene is named only where the DNA matches it firmly. Rows give clone size only sometimes, using once, few, many, or a class for an expanded clone.

v_gene: TRBV5-1; d_gene: .; j_gene: TRBJ2-1; abundance: once; CDR3nt: TGCGCCAGCAGCTTGAGAGGGTTTGATGAGCAGTTCTTC; CDR3aa: CASSLRGFDEQFF
v_gene: TRBV7-9; d_gene: TRBD1; j_gene: TRBJ1-5; abundance: .; CDR3nt: TGTGCCAGCAGCTTAGCTGGGGGACAGAATCAGCCCCAGCATTTT; CDR3aa: CASSLAGGQNQPQHF
v_gene: TRBV12-3/TRBV12-4; d_gene: .; j_gene: TRBJ2-3; abundance: .; CDR3nt: TGTGCCAGCATCCCAGCCCCCACAGATACGCAGTATTTT; CDR3aa: CASIPAPTDTQYF
v_gene: TRBV4-2; d_gene: .; j_gene: TRBJ2-7; abundance: .; CDR3nt: TGTGCCAGCAGCCAAGGAATGAACGGGATAGAGTACGAGCAGTACTTC; CDR3aa: CASSQGMNGIEYEQYF
v_gene: TRBV7-2; d_gene: .; j_gene: TRBJ2-2; abundance: once; CDR3nt: TGTGCCAGCAGCACAAAGCTAGGAGTCCCCGGGGAGCTGTTTTTT; CDR3aa: CASSTKLGVPGELFF
v_gene: TRBV27; d_gene: TRBD2; j_gene: TRBJ2-1; abundance: .; CDR3nt: TGTGCCAGCAGTTCCTACCTAGCGGGAAGGACAAATGAGCAGTTCTTC; CDR3aa: CASSSYLAGRTNEQFF
v_gene: TRBV7-6; d_gene: TRBD2; j_gene: TRBJ2-7; abundance: .; CDR3nt: TGTGCCAGCAGCTTCAGCCCCGGGACTAGCGGAAACGAGCAGTACTTC; CDR3aa: CASSFSPGTSGNEQYF
v_gene: TRBV7-6; d_gene: TRBD2; j_gene: TRBJ2-1; abundance: .; CDR3nt: TGTGCCAGCAGCTTAATGCGGGAGGGCCTGGGCAATGAGCAGTTCTTC; CDR3aa: CASSLMREGLGNEQFF
v_gene: TRBV6-5; d_gene: .; j_gene: TRBJ2-2; abundance: .; CDR3nt: TGTGCCGGGGGGCCTAACACCGGGGAGCTGTTTTTT; CDR3aa: CAGGPNTGELFF
v_gene: TRBV5-4; d_gene: .; j_gene: TRBJ1-2; abundance: .; CDR3nt: TGTGCCAGCAGCTTGGCCTCGGGAGAAGGTGGCTATGGCTACACCTTC; CDR3aa: CASSLASGEGGYGYTF